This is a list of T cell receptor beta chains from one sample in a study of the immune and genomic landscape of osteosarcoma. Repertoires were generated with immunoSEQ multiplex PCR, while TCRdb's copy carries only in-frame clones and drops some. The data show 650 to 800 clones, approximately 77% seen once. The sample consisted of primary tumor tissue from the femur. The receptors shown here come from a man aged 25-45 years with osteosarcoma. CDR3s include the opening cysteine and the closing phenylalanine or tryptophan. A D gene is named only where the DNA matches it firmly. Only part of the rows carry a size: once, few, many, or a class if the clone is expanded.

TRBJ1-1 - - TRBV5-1 CASSFGDFEAFF TGCGCCAGCAGCTTTGGGGACTTTGAAGCTTTCTTT
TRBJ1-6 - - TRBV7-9 CASSLPAQSSDSPLHF TGTGCCAGCAGCTTACCCGCCCAATCCTCCGATTCACCCCTCCACTTT
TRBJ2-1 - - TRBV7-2 CASSLSKSYNEQFF TGTGCCAGCAGCTTATCCAAATCCTACAATGAGCAGTTCTTC
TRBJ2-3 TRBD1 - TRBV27 CASSFESGQGTDTQYF TGTGCCAGCAGTTTCGAATCGGGACAGGGCACAGATACGCAGTATTTT
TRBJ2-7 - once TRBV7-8 CASSFRDTAYEQYF TGTGCCAGCAGCTTCAGGGACACCGCCTACGAGCAGTACTTC
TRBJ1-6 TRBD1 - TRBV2 CASSEATGGNSPLHF TGTGCCAGCAGTGAAGCGACAGGGGGGAATTCACCCCTCCACTTT
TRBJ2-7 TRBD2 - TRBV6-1 CASSEGTSGGAEQYF TGTGCCAGCAGTGAAGGGACTAGCGGGGGGGCCGAGCAGTACTTC
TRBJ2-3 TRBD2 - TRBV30 CAWSPSGATDTQYF TGTGCCTGGAGTCCGAGCGGGGCCACAGATACGCAGTATTTT
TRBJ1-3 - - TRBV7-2 CASSQPTASSGNTIYF TGTGCCAGCAGCCAGCCGACCGCAAGCTCTGGAAACACCATATATTTT
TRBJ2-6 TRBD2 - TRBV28 CASSLGDYSGANVLTF TGTGCCAGCAGTTTAGGGGACTACTCTGGGGCCAACGTCCTGACTTTC
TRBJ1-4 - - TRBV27 CASTLTGYGITNEKLFF TGTGCCAGCACCCTAACAGGGTATGGTATCACTAATGAAAAACTGTTTTTT
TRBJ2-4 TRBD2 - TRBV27 CASSQTGLAGNIQYF TGTGCCAGCAGCCAGACGGGACTAGCGGGAAACATTCAGTACTTC
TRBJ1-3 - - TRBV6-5 CASSFVGEIGNTIYF TGTGCCAGCAGTTTTGTCGGGGAGATCGGAAACACCATATATTTT
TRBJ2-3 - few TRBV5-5 CASSFGQRTDTQYF TGTGCCAGCAGCTTTGGACAGCGCACAGATACGCAGTATTTT
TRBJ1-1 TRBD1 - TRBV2 CASSHHPGGSWNTEAFF TGTGCCAGCAGTCACCACCCAGGGGGCTCGTGGAACACTGAAGCTTTCTTT
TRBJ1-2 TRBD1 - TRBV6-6 CASSYGGQPYGYTF TGTGCCAGCAGTTACGGGGGACAGCCCTATGGCTACACCTTC
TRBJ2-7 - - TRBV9 CASSEGGTAYEQYF TGTGCCAGCAGCGAGGGCGGCACCGCCTACGAGCAGTACTTC
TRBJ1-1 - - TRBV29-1 CSVTGLDTEAFF TGCAGCGTAACGGGGTTGGACACTGAAGCTTTCTTT
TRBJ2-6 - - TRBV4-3 CASSQDVGAGANVLTF TGCGCCAGCAGCCAAGATGTAGGAGCTGGGGCCAACGTCCTGACTTTC
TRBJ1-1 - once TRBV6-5 CASSLGGPLNTEAFF TGTGCCAGCAGCCTAGGAGGGCCTTTGAACACTGAAGCTTTCTTT
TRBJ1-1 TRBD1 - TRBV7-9 CASSLQGGTEAFF TGTGCCAGCAGCTTGCAGGGGGGTACTGAAGCTTTCTTT
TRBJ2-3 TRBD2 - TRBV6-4 CASSVAGGTDTQYF TGTGCCAGCAGTGTAGCGGGGGGCACAGATACGCAGTATTTT
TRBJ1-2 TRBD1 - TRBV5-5 CASSLEFLGQGPSGYTF TGTGCCAGCAGCTTGGAGTTTCTAGGACAGGGGCCTTCGGGCTACACCTTC
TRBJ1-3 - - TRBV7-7 CASSLGGGNTIYF TGTGCCAGCAGCTTAGGAGGGGGAAACACCATATATTTT
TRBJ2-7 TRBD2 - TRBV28 CASSLTSGGPYEQYF TGTGCCAGCAGTTTGACTAGCGGGGGACCCTACGAGCAGTACTTC
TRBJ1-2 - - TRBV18 CASSPPAAYGYTF TGTGCCAGCTCACCACCAGCGGCCTATGGCTACACCTTC
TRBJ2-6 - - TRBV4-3 CASSQVSGSGANVLTF TGCGCCAGCAGCCAAGTCAGTGGCTCTGGGGCCAACGTCCTGACTTTC
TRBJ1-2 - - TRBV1 CTAVPAVWRKTYGYTF TGCACCGCAGTGCCTGCAGTTTGGCGAAAGACCTATGGCTACACCTTC
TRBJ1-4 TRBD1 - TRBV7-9 CASSLRGPRGDEKLFF TGTGCCAGCAGCTTACGGGGGCCCAGGGGGGATGAAAAACTGTTTTTT
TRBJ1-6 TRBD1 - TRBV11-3 CASSLVTRGNSPLHF TGTGCCAGCAGCTTAGTTACCAGGGGGAATTCACCCCTCCACTTT
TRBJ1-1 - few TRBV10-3 CAISEDMNTEAFF TGTGCCATCAGTGAGGACATGAACACTGAAGCTTTCTTT
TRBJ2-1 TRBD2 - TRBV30 CALQVAGGYNEQFF TGTGCCTTACAAGTAGCGGGCGGCTACAATGAGCAGTTCTTC
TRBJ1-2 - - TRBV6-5 CASRGRVADSYGYTF TGTGCCAGCAGGGGAAGAGTTGCAGACTCCTATGGCTACACCTTC
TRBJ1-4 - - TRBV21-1 CASNESGHGEKLFF TGTGCCAGCAACGAATCGGGACACGGTGAAAAACTGTTTTTT
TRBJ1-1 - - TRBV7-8 CASSSGMNTEAFF TGTGCCAGCAGCTCAGGGATGAACACTGAAGCTTTCTTT
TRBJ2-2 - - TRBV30 CAWSLAGEGELFF TGTGCCTGGAGTCTGGCAGGGGAAGGGGAGCTGTTTTTT
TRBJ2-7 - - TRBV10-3 CASMGPGGLDEQYF TGTGCCTCAATGGGGCCGGGGGGCTTGGACGAGCAGTACTTC
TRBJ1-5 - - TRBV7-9 CASSPGAANNQPQHF TGTGCCAGCAGCCCCGGGGCAGCCAATAATCAGCCCCAGCATTTT
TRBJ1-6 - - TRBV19 CASSRGTASYNSPLHF TGTGCCAGTAGTAGAGGGACGGCTTCCTATAATTCACCCCTCCACTTT
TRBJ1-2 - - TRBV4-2 CASSPGTIGDGYTF TGTGCCAGCAGCCCAGGGACGATTGGGGATGGCTACACCTTC
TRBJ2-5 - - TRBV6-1 CASSEGYGGAETQYF TGTGCCAGCAGTGAAGGATATGGGGGCGCAGAGACCCAGTACTTC
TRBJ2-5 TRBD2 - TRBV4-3 CASSQDIGRGLAGGAQETQYF TGCGCCAGCAGCCAAGATATAGGGAGGGGACTAGCGGGGGGAGCCCAAGAGACCCAGTACTTC
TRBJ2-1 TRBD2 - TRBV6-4 CASSESLAGGDEQFF TGTGCCAGCAGTGAATCACTAGCGGGGGGAGATGAGCAGTTCTTC
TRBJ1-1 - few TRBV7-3 CASRLTGHTEAFF TGTGCCAGCAGACTGACAGGTCACACTGAAGCTTTCTTT
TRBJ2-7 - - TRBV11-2 CASSLPGSYEQYF TGTGCCAGCAGCCTTCCAGGCTCCTACGAGCAGTACTTC
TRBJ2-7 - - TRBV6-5 CASSSDPSSYEQYF TGTGCCAGCAGTTCCGATCCTAGCTCCTACGAGCAGTACTTC
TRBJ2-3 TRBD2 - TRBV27 CASSRTSGVSTDTQYF TGTGCCAGCAGTCGGACTAGCGGGGTTAGCACAGATACGCAGTATTTT
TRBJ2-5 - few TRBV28 CASSLQETQYF TGTGCCAGCAGTTTACAAGAGACCCAGTACTTC
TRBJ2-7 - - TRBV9 CASSPREAPSYEQYF TGTGCCAGCAGCCCCAGAGAGGCACCCTCCTACGAGCAGTACTTC
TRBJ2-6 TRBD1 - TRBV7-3 CASSRQGGSGANVLTF TGTGCCAGCAGCCGACAGGGTGGATCCGGGGCCAACGTCCTGACTTTC